Included here is one TCR beta chain sequence, with context. This CDR3 is also generated by other DNA sequences in the sample. V shed 4 bases and J 5 bases; nucleotides not matched to a gene: 6. Germline assignment: CDR1 LGHNT and CDR2 FRNRAP. The CDR3 is made up of 15 amino acids. TCRdb keeps only in-frame clones here, not all; method: immunoSEQ multiplex PCR. The sample holds approximately 160,000 clones, 85% to 95% seen once. The sample is drawn from a study of T cell responses to AZD1222 COVID-19 vaccine. The overall study: Pooled samples include second doses given at about 4 or 12 weeks.

The V call is TRBV12-5, the J call TRBJ2-1, with 9 bases that match TRBD2. Specimen: peripheral blood, collected on day 0 of AZD1222 vaccination. The sequence was obtained from an adult in good health. The CDR3 sequence is CASGSLAGGDNEQFF. CDR3 coding DNA: TGTGCTAGTGGTTCATTGGCGGGGGGGGACAATGAGCAGTTCTTC.